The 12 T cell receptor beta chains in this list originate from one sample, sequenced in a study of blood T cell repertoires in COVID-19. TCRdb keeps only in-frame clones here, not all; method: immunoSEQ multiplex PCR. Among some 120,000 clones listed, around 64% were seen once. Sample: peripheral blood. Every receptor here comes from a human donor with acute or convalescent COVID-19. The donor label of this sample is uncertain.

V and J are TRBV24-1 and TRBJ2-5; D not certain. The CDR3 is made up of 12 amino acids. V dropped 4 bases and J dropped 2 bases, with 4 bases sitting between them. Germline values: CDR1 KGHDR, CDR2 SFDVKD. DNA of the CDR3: TGTGCCACCAGTGACTTACAAGAGACCCAGTACTTC. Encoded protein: CATSDLQETQYF.

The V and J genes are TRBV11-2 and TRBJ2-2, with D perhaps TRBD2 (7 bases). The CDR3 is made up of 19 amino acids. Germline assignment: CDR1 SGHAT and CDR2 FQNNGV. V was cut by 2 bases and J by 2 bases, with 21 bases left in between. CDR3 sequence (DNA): TGTGCCAGCAGCTTAAGGGGGGGCAGGGGATTACGTAACACCGGGGAGCTGTTTTTT. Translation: CASSLRGGRGLRNTGELFF.

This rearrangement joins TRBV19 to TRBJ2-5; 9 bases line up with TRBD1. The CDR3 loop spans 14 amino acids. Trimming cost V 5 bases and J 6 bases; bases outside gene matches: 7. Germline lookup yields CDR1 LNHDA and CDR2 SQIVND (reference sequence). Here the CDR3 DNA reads TGTGCCAGTAGTTTAGGGACAGGGAGAAAGACCCAGTACTTC. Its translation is CASSLGTGRKTQYF.

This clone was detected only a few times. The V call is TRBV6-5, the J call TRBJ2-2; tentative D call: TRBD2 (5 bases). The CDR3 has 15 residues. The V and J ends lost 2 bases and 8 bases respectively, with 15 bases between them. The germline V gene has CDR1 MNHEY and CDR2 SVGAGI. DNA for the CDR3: TGTGCCAGCAGTTACCGTCCCCGGGGTGGTGGGGAGCTGTTTTTT. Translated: CASSYRPRGGGELFF.

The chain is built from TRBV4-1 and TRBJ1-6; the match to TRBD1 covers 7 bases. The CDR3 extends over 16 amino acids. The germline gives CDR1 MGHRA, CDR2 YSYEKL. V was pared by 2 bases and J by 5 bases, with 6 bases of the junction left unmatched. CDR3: CASSQRRDRNNSPLHF. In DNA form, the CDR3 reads TGCGCCAGCAGCCAACGGAGGGACAGAAATAATTCACCCCTCCACTTT.

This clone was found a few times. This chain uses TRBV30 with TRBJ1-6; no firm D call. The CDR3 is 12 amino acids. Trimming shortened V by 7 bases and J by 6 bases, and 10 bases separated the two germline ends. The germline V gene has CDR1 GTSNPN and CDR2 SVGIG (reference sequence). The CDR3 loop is CASSVGNSPLHF. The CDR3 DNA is TGTGCCTCGTCGGTTGGTAATTCACCCCTCCACTTT.

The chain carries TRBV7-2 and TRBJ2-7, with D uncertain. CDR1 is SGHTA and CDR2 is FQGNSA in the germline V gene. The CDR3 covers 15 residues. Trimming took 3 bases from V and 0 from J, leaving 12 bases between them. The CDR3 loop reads CASSFGGRSSYEQYF. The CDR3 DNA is TGTGCCAGCAGCTTCGGCGGAAGGAGCTCCTACGAGCAGTACTTC.

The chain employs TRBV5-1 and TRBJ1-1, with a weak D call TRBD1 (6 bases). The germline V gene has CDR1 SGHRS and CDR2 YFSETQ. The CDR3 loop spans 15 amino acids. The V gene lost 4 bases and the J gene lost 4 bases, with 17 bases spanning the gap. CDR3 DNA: TGCGCCAGCAGCCCTAGACAGGCATCGAGCACTGAAGCTTTCTTT. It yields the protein CASSPRQASSTEAFF.

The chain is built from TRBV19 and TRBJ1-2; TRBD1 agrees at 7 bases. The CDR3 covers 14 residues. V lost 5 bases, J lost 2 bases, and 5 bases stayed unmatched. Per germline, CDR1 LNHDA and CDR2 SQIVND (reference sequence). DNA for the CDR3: TGTGCCAGTAGTTACCAGGGGGTAAACTATGGCTACACCTTC. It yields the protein CASSYQGVNYGYTF.

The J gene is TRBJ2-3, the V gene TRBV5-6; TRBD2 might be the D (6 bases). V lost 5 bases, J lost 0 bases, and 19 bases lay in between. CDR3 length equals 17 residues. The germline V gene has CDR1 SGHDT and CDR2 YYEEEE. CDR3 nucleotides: TGTGCCAGCAGACCCACCGGACTATCCCCTAGCACAGATACGCAGTATTTT. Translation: CASRPTGLSPSTDTQYF.

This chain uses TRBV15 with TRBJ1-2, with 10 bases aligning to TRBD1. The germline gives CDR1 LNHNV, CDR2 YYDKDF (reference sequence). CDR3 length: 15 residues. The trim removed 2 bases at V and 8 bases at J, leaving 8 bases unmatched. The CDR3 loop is CATSRKTGGAQGYTF. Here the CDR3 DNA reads TGTGCCACCAGCAGAAAGACAGGGGGCGCCCAGGGCTACACCTTC.

The CDR3 DNA is TGTGCCAGCAGCACTACTAGCTACGAGCAGTACTTC. It encodes CASSTTSYEQYF. V gene TRBV12-3 or TRBV12-4 combines with J gene TRBJ2-7, with a tentative D call TRBD2 (5 bases). The CDR3 is 12 residues long. The germline V and J ends were trimmed by 6 bases and 3 bases, with 9 bases remaining between them.